Described below is a single T cell receptor (beta chain) sequence and its context. Profiling relied on immunoSEQ multiplex PCR, and the TCRdb table lists in-frame clones only, not all of them. The table includes roughly 120,000 clones, around 80% detected once. This sample was taken from a study of T cell responses to AZD1222 COVID-19 vaccine. The germline gives CDR1 SGHRS, CDR2 YFSETQ. This CDR3 comprises 14 residues. The V end was cut by 0 bases, the J end by 3 bases, with 10 bases between. This chain connects TRBV5-1 to TRBJ2-7; D is uncertain. This receptor was identified in an adult in good health. The material sequenced was peripheral blood, taken on day 0 of AZD1222 vaccination. In nucleotides, the CDR3 is TGCGCCAGCAGCTTGGGACAAGCGATCTACGAGCAGTACTTC. Protein product: CASSLGQAIYEQYF.